The sequence of this T cell receptor beta chain was determined in a study of T cells after yellow fever vaccination. About the study: The authors prepared low-cell-number fractions using SMART-Seq v4 Ultra Low Input.

The germline V gene encodes CDR1 DFQATT and CDR2 SNEGSKA (reference sequence). The J segment lost 9 bases and the V segment lost 6 bases, leaving 12 bases of the junction unmatched. The CDR3 extends over 13 amino acids. The TCR cDNA carried a universal primer site and UMIs from 5'RACE template switching. TCRdb passed the 5' RACE reads through MiXCR, listing each CDR3 protein once. The sample carries 200,000 or so distinct CDR3 sequences, around 6.7% recorded once. This clonotype was found a few times. Sequencing used CD4+ T cells sorted from PBMCs, obtained on the day of the yellow fever booster vaccination. This sequence was found in a man aged 25-45 years who received the YFV17D yellow fever vaccine. V and J are TRBV20-1 and TRBJ2-7, with 9 bases aligning to TRBD2. The CDR3 sequence is CSAFSGSLVGQYF. The CDR3 DNA reads TGCAGTGCCTTTAGCGGGAGTCTGGTAGGGCAGTACTTC.